Each of the 13 T cell receptor beta chains below was sequenced from the same sample in a study of T cell responses to AZD1222 COVID-19 vaccine. TCRdb's copy holds only in-frame clones and misses some; the assay was immunoSEQ multiplex PCR. The sample consists of 75,000 to 85,000 clones, around 90% of them appearing once. The specimen comprised peripheral blood, sampled 28 days after the second AZD1222 dose. Receptors were obtained from an adult who received the AZD1222 COVID-19 vaccine.

The chain employs TRBV6-4 and TRBJ1-1; no definite D call. CDR1 MRHNA and CDR2 SNTAGT come from the germline V gene. Trimming left V 5 bases short and J 0 bases short, with 7 bases between. CDR3 size: 13 residues. CDR3 loop: CASSISVNTEAFF. DNA for the CDR3: TGTGCCAGCAGTATTTCCGTGAACACTGAAGCTTTCTTT.

This chain joins TRBV9 and TRBJ2-3, with 9 bases aligning to TRBD1. Germline V gene lookup returns CDR1 SGDLS and CDR2 YYNGEE. The CDR3 extends over 17 amino acids. Germline trimming cut 2 bases from V and 2 bases from J; bases unmatched to any gene: 9. The CDR3 coding sequence is TGTGCCAGCAGCGTTAGACCGGGACAGGGATACACAGATACGCAGTATTTT. Protein: CASSVRPGQGYTDTQYF.

The rearrangement links TRBV7-2 to TRBJ2-5; unclear D gene. The CDR3 is 13 residues long. CDR1 and CDR2 (germline): SGHTA, FQGNSA. Trimming shortened V by 5 bases and J by 2 bases, and 9 bases separated the two germline ends. The CDR3 DNA reads as TGTGCCAGCAGCCCTAGGATTCAAGAGACCCAGTACTTC. Amino acid sequence: CASSPRIQETQYF.

The chain carries TRBV6-5 and TRBJ1-1; no reliable D call. This CDR3 comprises 15 residues. V lost 8 bases and J lost 0, with 16 bases in between. The germline CDR1 and CDR2 sequences are MNHEY and SVGAGI. CDR3 amino acids: CASHISPGVNTEAFF. In DNA form, the CDR3 reads TGTGCCAGCCATATAAGCCCTGGGGTGAACACTGAAGCTTTCTTT.

The genes are TRBV3-1 (or the pseudogene TRBV3-2) and TRBJ1-5; no clear D. Germline CDR1 reads LGHDT; CDR2 reads YNNKEL (reference sequence). V was pared by 11 bases and J by 9 bases, with 5 bases between. This CDR3 is built from 8 residues. CDR3 loop: CALRPQHF. The CDR3 DNA follows: TGTGCCTTACGGCCCCAGCATTTT.

J is TRBJ1-5 and V is TRBV28, with unresolved D. This CDR3 contains 16 residues. Germline assignment: CDR1 MDHEN and CDR2 SYDVKM. The V and J ends lost 6 bases and 0 bases respectively, with 15 bases between them. The chain's CDR3 is CASRRREGGSNQPQHF. The CDR3 DNA sequence: TGTGCCAGCAGACGAAGGGAGGGCGGTAGCAATCAGCCCCAGCATTTT.

V usage is TRBV10-3 and J usage is TRBJ2-2, with a tentative D call TRBD1 (5 bases). The CDR3 extends over 16 amino acids. CDR1 is ENHRY, CDR2 SYGVKD, per germline. V lost 3 bases to trimming and J lost 3 bases, with 14 bases between them. The CDR3 loop is CAISDPRQGDTGELFF. The DNA of the CDR3 is TGTGCCATCAGTGACCCTAGACAAGGGGACACCGGGGAGCTGTTTTTT.

This chain links TRBV9 with TRBJ2-2; D gene unclear. Germline V gives CDR1 SGDLS, CDR2 YYNGEE. This CDR3 has 13 amino acids. With 3 bases removed from V and 5 bases from J, the gap between germline ends came to 8 bases. The CDR3 protein is CASSGVGTGELFF. The CDR3 bases are TGTGCCAGCAGCGGGGTGGGGACCGGGGAGCTGTTTTTT.

The genes are TRBV4-3 and TRBJ2-7; 10 nucleotides line up with TRBD1. The CDR3 loop spans 15 amino acids. The germline CDR1 and CDR2 sequences are LGHNA and YSLEER. Trimming removed 1 base from V and 4 bases from J; junction bases left unmatched: 4. In DNA form, the CDR3 reads TGCGCCAGCAGCCAAGCTTGGGACAGGGGATACGAGCAGTACTTC. It yields the protein CASSQAWDRGYEQYF.

The rearrangement uses TRBV4-1 and TRBJ1-5; D is uncertain. Germline lookup yields CDR1 MGHRA and CDR2 YSYEKL. The CDR3 sequence is 16 residues long. Trimming pared 1 base from V and 0 bases from J, leaving 10 bases between. Here the CDR3 DNA reads TGCGCCAGCAGCCAAGGTCCGACTAATAGCAATCAGCCCCAGCATTTT. Translating gives CASSQGPTNSNQPQHF.

This chain uses TRBV11-2 with TRBJ2-1, with D tentatively TRBD2 (5 bases). The ends were cut back, 4 bases at V and 7 bases at J, with 14 bases in the middle. CDR3 length: 14 residues. Per the germline V gene, CDR1 is SGHAT and CDR2 is FQNNGV. CDR3 protein: CASSSTRGNNEQFF. DNA for the CDR3: TGTGCCAGCAGCTCAACCCGGGGAAATAATGAGCAGTTCTTC.

This clone is judged medium-sized. CDR3 loop: CASSQGAATSNTGELFF. CDR3 DNA: TGTGCCAGCAGCCAAGGAGCTGCGACCTCGAACACCGGGGAGCTGTTTTTT. The chain links TRBV4-2 to TRBJ2-2; no reliable D call. V lost 1 base, J lost 0 bases, and 12 bases lay in between. This CDR3 spans 17 amino acids. Per germline, CDR1 LGHNA and CDR2 YNFKEQ.

This rearrangement joins TRBV28 to TRBJ1-1; TRBD1 matches at 7 bases. CDR3 length equals 13 residues. The J segment lost 8 bases and the V segment lost 8 bases, leaving 11 bases of the junction unmatched. Germline CDR1 MDHEN, CDR2 SYDVKM. In DNA form, the CDR3 reads TGTGCCAGCTCCCCCCCCGACAGGGTAGAAGCTTTCTTT. Protein product: CASSPPDRVEAFF.